This T cell receptor beta chain was recovered during a study of molecular identifiers for immune sequencing clone quantification. This clonotype turned up a few times. Its specificity is not known. Investigators produced naive CD8 libraries from around 20,000 to 1,000,000 sorted cells, drawing on 10%, 30% or 50% RNA. CDR3 size: 13 residues. Trimming took off 2 bases at V and 7 bases at J, with 12 bases between the two ends. Germline V gene lookup returns CDR1 GTSNPN and CDR2 SVGIG (reference sequence). Libraries of bulk TCR were made by previously described methods (with listed TCR primers). MiXCR, applied by TCRdb to the PCR reads, yields one record per CDR3 protein. The data contain around 480,000 distinct CDR3 sequences, 25% of them seen just once; the ten biggest clones take up just over 0.75%. Points from the study as a whole: For effector cells, clones above 20 RNA copies held over 99% of molecules; for naive cells, under 1%. Shared barcodes on identical TCR molecules could underestimate the sizes of highly expanded clones.

The V call is TRBV30, the J call TRBJ2-1; no definite D call. Sequenced material: naive CD8+ T cells from blood, with Jurkat cell RNA spiked in. Stated subset: FACS-sorted CD8+CD4-CCR7+CD45RA+ naive T cells. The receptor was derived from a human donor in good health. Some libraries in this study had Jurkat cell RNA spiked in. The CDR3: CAWSFHRLNEQFF. As DNA, the CDR3 is TGTGCCTGGAGTTTTCACCGGTTGAATGAGCAGTTCTTC.